This T cell receptor (beta chain) is drawn from a study of OX40 agonist ivuxolimab in advanced cancers. Study-wide context: Earlier treatment with anti-PD-1, anti-PD-L1 or anti-CTLA-4 was permitted, and 35% to 45% had received some.

Sequencing used immunoSEQ multiplex PCR; TCRdb keeps in-frame clones, though not all of them. The sample has approximately 67,000 clones; 85% are singletons. This CDR3 contains 15 residues. Germline V gene sequence: CDR1 SGHRS, CDR2 YFSETQ. V gave up 2 bases and J gave up 0 bases; unmatched junction bases: 3. The source is an adult with an advanced solid tumor such as melanoma, head and neck, liver or kidney cancer. The chain carries TRBV5-1 and TRBJ2-3; TRBD2 matches at 7 bases. The starting material was CD4+ or CD8+ T cells sorted from blood, obtained in a trial of the OX40 agonist ivuxolimab. CDR3 in amino acids: CASSLSSGSTDTQYF. The CDR3 DNA is TGCGCCAGCAGCTTATCTAGCGGTAGCACAGATACGCAGTATTTT.